Listed here are 14 T cell receptor beta chains from one sample, sequenced in a study of blood T cell repertoires in COVID-19. Some clones are missing from TCRdb's copy, which holds only in-frame ones; the method was immunoSEQ multiplex PCR. The table records 240,000 or so clones, more than 70% of them present only once. Source material: peripheral blood. Every receptor here comes from an elderly man with acute or convalescent COVID-19.

The J gene is TRBJ2-5, the V gene TRBV28; 10 bases are a match to TRBD2. This CDR3 is 14 amino acids long. Germline loops: CDR1 MDHEN, CDR2 SYDVKM. V lost 2 bases and J lost 3; bases outside the gene matches: 0. This CDR3 is CASSLSGGEETQYF. The CDR3 nucleotides are TGTGCCAGCAGTTTAAGCGGGGGGGAAGAGACCCAGTACTTC.

The genes are TRBV2 and TRBJ1-6; maybe TRBD1 (6 bases). Deletions cut 6 bases from V and 1 base from J, with 13 bases between. CDR3 size: 16 residues. Germline CDR1 and CDR2: SNHLY and FYNNEI. The CDR3 coding sequence is TGTGCCAGCAGGGTCGGGGGGCCGTCCTATAATTCACCCCTCCACTTT. Translated: CASRVGGPSYNSPLHF.

CDR3 coding DNA: TGTGCCAGCACCCCAGGAGGCAGCCCCTACGAGCAGTACTTC. It translates to CASTPGGSPYEQYF. V and J are TRBV28 and TRBJ2-7; perhaps TRBD2 as D (5 bases). Trimming left V 7 bases short and J 2 bases short, with 15 bases between. Per germline, CDR1 MDHEN and CDR2 SYDVKM. This CDR3 is 14 amino acids long.

The chain joins TRBV3-1 (or the pseudogene TRBV3-2) to TRBJ1-1, with D possibly matching TRBD1 (6 bases). The CDR3 contains 12 residues. V was shortened by 0 bases and J by 13 bases, with 12 bases between the two germline ends. Germline assignment: CDR1 LGHDT and CDR2 YNNKEL (reference sequence). Written as DNA, the CDR3 is TGTGCCAGCAGCCAAGAACACAGGGCCTATTTCTTT. It specifies CASSQEHRAYFF.

The chain is built from TRBV6-6 and TRBJ1-2, with D hard to call. Trimming pared 6 bases from V and 7 bases from J, leaving 21 bases between. The length of the CDR3 is 15 residues. Germline V CDR1 and CDR2: MNHNY, SVGAGI (reference sequence). The CDR3 nucleotides read TGTGCCAGCAGCTCAGAACCGGGATATTACGGTGGCTACACCTTC. The encoded protein is CASSSEPGYYGGYTF.

The DNA of the CDR3 is TGTGCCAGCAGTTTCATTTCAGGTCTAGCCAAAAACATTCAGTACTTC. It translates to CASSFISGLAKNIQYF. V is TRBV27 and J is TRBJ2-4, with D unclear. The CDR3 covers 16 residues. CDR1 and CDR2 from the germline V gene are MNHEY and SMNVEV (reference sequence). Trimming left V 3 bases short and J 0 bases short, with 12 bases between.

V usage is TRBV6-5 and J usage is TRBJ1-2; 9 positions agree with TRBD1. This CDR3 spans 15 amino acids. Unmatched junction bases numbered 7, after V lost 6 bases and J lost 2 bases. Per the germline V gene, CDR1 is MNHEY and CDR2 is SVGAGI. CDR3 in amino acids: CASRRSGTGNYGYTF. CDR3 DNA sequence: TGTGCCAGCAGGCGTTCCGGGACAGGGAACTATGGCTACACCTTC.

This clone was seen once. The gene calls are TRBV19 and TRBJ1-4, with D possibly matching TRBD1 (5 bases). CDR1 and CDR2 (germline): LNHDA, SQIVND (reference sequence). This CDR3 has 14 amino acids. Deletions cut 7 bases from V and 7 bases from J, with 16 bases between. The CDR3 DNA reads as TGTGCCAGTAAGGAAAGGGGCCCCGGTGAAAAACTGTTTTTT. It is translated as CASKERGPGEKLFF.

In nucleotides, the CDR3 is TGTGCCAGCAGCAAAGGAGAGGGGGTCCTATACGAGCAGTACTTC. Its protein product is CASSKGEGVLYEQYF. The chain has TRBV21-1 and TRBJ2-7; the D call in the table, TRBD1, was not verified against the DNA. TRBV21-1 corresponds to a pseudogene. The CDR3 sequence is 15 residues long.

Ten or more counts support this clone. The CDR3 reads CASSTTGTVNEKLFF. CDR3 DNA sequence: TGTGCCAGCAGCACCACCGGGACAGTGAATGAAAAACTGTTTTTT. This chain uses TRBV7-9 with TRBJ1-4; 7 bases are shared with TRBD1. Germline CDR1 SEHNR, CDR2 FQNEAQ (reference sequence). V trimming: 5 bases; J trimming: 5 bases; junction bases outside the gene matches: 8. The CDR3 covers 15 residues.

This CDR3 is CASRRLAGATDTQYF. For the CDR3, the DNA is TGTGCCAGCAGACGATTAGCGGGGGCTACAGATACGCAGTATTTT. V and J are TRBV14 and TRBJ2-3, with TRBD2 identical over 9 bases. V was pared by 6 bases and J by 3 bases, with 7 bases of the junction left unmatched. Germline V gene sequence: CDR1 SGHDN, CDR2 FVKESK. The CDR3 sequence is 15 residues long.

This rearrangement joins TRBV5-4 to TRBJ1-6, with unresolved D. This CDR3 has 17 amino acids. Germline lookup yields CDR1 SGHNT and CDR2 YYREEE (reference sequence). Deletions cut 3 bases from V and 11 bases from J, with 24 bases between. The chain's CDR3 is CASSSPGGRGVGAPLHF. CDR3 nucleotide sequence: TGTGCCAGCAGCTCGCCAGGAGGACGCGGGGTAGGTGCACCCCTCCACTTT.

The gene calls are TRBV3-1 (or the pseudogene TRBV3-2) and TRBJ1-1, with a possible D match to TRBD1 (6 bases). Germline V gives CDR1 LGHDT, CDR2 YNNKEL (reference sequence). Trimming cost V 8 bases and J 3 bases, with 22 bases left between them. The CDR3 is made up of 16 amino acids. The CDR3 nucleotides read TGTGCCAGCTCGTCGCGGGGGGGGCTAAGGGACACTGAAGCTTTCTTT. Protein sequence: CASSSRGGLRDTEAFF.

This clone came up a few times. The V call is TRBV28, the J call TRBJ1-5; D is uncertain. The CDR3 runs to 15 residues. Trimming removed 7 bases from V and 1 base from J, with 14 bases in between. Germline lookup yields CDR1 MDHEN and CDR2 SYDVKM. CDR3 coding DNA: TGTGCCAGCACCCCAAGCGGGGTCAGCAATCAGCCCCAGCATTTT. Translating gives CASTPSGVSNQPQHF.